This section outlines one T cell receptor (beta chain) sequence together with its context. Its antigen remains unknown. This specimen comes from a study of circulating and synovial CD4+ cells in juvenile arthritis. Findings and limits, study-wide: CPL versus bulk CD4 samples: T cell genome counts differed by at least an order of magnitude. Shared-clonotype fractions with synovium likely underestimate full repertoire overlap.

The protocol was immunoSEQ multiplex PCR, while the TCRdb copy is restricted to in-frame clones and leaves out a portion. The sample has 34,000 or so clones, 90% to 95% seen once. Looked up from germline, CDR1 is SNHLY and CDR2 is FYNNEI. This CDR3 is 12 amino acids long. V lost 7 bases to trimming and J lost 3 bases; unmatched junction nucleotides: 3. Patients with active juvenile idiopathic arthritis donated these samples. This chain uses TRBV2 with TRBJ2-7; 7 bases align to TRBD2. The sequence derives from a human donor with juvenile idiopathic arthritis. Sequenced: CD4+ T cells from blood. CDR3 region: CASTWEGYEQYF. CDR3 DNA sequence: TGTGCCAGCACCTGGGAGGGCTACGAGCAGTACTTC.